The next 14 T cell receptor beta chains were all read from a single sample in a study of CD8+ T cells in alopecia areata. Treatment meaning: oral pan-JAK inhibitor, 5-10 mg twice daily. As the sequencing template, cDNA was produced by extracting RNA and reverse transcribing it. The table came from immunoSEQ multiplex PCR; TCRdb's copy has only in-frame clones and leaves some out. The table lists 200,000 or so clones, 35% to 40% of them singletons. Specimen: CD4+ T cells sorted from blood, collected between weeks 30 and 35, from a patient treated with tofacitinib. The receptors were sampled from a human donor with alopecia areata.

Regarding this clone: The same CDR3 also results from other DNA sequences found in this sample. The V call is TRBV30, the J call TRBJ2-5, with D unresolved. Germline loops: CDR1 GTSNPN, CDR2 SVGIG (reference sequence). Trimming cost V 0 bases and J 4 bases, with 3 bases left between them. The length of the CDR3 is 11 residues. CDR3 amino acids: CAWSVGETQYF. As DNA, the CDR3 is TGTGCCTGGAGTGTGGGAGAGACCCAGTACTTC.

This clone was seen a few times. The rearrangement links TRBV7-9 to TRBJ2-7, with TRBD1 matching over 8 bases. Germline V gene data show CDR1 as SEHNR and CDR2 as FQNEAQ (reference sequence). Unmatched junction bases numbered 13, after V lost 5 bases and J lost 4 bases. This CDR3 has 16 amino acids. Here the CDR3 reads CASSKPDRVFVYEQYF. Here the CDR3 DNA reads TGTGCCAGCAGCAAACCGGACAGGGTCTTTGTGTACGAGCAGTACTTC.

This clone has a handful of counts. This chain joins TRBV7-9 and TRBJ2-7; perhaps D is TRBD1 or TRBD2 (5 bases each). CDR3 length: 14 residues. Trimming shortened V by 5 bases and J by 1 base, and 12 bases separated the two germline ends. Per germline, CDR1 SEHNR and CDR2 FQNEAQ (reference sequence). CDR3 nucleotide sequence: TGTGCCAGCAGCCCCTGGGACGGGTCCTACGAGCAGTACTTC. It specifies CASSPWDGSYEQYF.

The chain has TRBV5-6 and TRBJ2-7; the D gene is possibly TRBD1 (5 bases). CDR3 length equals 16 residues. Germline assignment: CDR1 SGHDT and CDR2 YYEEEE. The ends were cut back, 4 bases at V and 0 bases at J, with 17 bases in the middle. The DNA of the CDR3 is TGTGCCAGCAGCACCCTCGGACACCGAGACTCCTACGAGCAGTACTTC. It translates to CASSTLGHRDSYEQYF.

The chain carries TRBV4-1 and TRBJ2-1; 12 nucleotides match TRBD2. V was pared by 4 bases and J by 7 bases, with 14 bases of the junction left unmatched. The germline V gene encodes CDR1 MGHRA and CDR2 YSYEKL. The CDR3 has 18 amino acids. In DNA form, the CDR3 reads TGCGCCAGCAGCCTACTAGGGCTAGCGGGAGGGCCTCGGAATGAGCAGTTCTTC. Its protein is CASSLLGLAGGPRNEQFF.

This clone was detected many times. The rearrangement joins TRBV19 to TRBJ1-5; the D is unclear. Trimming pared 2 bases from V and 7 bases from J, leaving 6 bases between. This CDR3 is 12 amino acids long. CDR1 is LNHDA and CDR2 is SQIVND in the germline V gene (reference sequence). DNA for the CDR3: TGTGCCAGTAGTATAAGGTACCAGCCCCAGCATTTT. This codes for CASSIRYQPQHF.

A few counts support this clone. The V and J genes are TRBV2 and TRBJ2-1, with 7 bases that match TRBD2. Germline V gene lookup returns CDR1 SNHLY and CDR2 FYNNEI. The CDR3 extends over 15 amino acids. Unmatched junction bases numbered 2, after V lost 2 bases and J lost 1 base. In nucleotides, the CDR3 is TGTGCCAGCAGTGAAAGGACTAGTTCCTACAATGAGCAGTTCTTC. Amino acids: CASSERTSSYNEQFF.

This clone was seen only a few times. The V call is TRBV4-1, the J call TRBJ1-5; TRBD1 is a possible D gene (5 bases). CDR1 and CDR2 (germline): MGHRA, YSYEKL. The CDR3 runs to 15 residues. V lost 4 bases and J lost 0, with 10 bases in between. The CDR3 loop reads CASSRDGDSNQPQHF. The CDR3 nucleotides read TGCGCCAGCAGCCGGGACGGTGATAGCAATCAGCCCCAGCATTTT.

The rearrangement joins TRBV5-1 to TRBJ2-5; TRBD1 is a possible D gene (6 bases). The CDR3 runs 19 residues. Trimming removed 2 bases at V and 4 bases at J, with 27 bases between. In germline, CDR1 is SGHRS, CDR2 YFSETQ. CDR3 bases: TGCGCCAGCAGCTTTCCCCGACAGGATAGACGACATACCAGAGAGACCCAGTACTTC. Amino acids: CASSFPRQDRRHTRETQYF.

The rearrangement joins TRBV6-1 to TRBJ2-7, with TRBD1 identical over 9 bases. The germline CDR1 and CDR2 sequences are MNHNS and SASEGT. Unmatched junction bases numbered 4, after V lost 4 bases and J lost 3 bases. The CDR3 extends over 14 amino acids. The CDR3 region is CASSVETGGYEQYF. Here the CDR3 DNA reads TGTGCCAGCAGTGTTGAGACAGGGGGCTACGAGCAGTACTTC.

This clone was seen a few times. The CDR3 region is CASSPGAETQYF. CDR3 bases: TGTGCCAGCTCACCCGGTGCGGAGACCCAGTACTTC. The chain has TRBV18 and TRBJ2-5; D is unclear. The CDR3 covers 12 residues. The germline gives CDR1 KGHSH, CDR2 LQKENI. V was pared by 3 bases and J by 5 bases, with 7 bases between.

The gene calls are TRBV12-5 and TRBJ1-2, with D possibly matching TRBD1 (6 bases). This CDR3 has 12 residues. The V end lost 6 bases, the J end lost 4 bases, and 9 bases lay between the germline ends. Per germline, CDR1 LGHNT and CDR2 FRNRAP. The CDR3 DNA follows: TGTGCTAGTGGCACAGGGTTCTATGGCTACACCTTC. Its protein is CASGTGFYGYTF.

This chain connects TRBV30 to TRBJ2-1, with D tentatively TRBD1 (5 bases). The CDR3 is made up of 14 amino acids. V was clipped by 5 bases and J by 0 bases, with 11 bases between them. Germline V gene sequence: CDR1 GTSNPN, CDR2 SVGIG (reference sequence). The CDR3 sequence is CAWDSRASYNEQFF. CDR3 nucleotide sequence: TGTGCCTGGGATAGCAGGGCCTCCTACAATGAGCAGTTCTTC.

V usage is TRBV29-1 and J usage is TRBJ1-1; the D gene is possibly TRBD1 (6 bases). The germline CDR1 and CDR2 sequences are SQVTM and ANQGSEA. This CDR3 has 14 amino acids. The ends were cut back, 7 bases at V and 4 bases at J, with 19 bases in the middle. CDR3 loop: CSGVRTARGTEAFF. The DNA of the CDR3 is TGCAGCGGGGTTAGGACAGCTCGGGGCACTGAAGCTTTCTTT.